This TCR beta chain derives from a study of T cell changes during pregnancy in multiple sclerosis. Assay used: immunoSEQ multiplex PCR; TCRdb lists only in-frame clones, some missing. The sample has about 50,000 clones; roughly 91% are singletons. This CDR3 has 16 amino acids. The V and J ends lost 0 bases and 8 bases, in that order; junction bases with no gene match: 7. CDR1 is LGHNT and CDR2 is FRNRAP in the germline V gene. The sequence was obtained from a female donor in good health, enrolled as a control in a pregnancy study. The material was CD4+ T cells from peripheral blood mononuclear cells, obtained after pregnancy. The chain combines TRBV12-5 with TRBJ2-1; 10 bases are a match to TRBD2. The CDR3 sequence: CASGLVVSSGSYEQFF. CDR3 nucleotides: TGTGCTAGTGGTTTGGTAGTCTCTAGCGGGAGCTATGAGCAGTTCTTC.